This T cell receptor (beta chain) was retrieved from a study of T cell responses to AZD1222 COVID-19 vaccine. Overall study findings and caveats: No repertoire was sampled before or during the peak T cell response, only after it. Among the donors, most were white British and more were female, and clonal diversity was possibly underestimated. Reportedly, nearly half the spike-specific TCRs target unmutated variant regions.

Generated by immunoSEQ multiplex PCR, the TCRdb table keeps only in-frame clones and is missing some. The sample records under 140,000 clones, about 90% being singletons. Between the trimmed V and J ends, which lost 2 bases and 3 bases, there was a span of 11 bases. The germline V gene has CDR1 MGHRA and CDR2 YSYEKL. CDR3 length: 14 amino acids. With regard to this clone: The antigen is not known.

The V call is TRBV4-1, the J call TRBJ2-7, with D hard to call. The source was peripheral blood, collected 28 days after the second AZD1222 dose. This clonotype originated in an adult who received the AZD1222 COVID-19 vaccine. As DNA, the CDR3 is TGCGCCAGCAGCCAAACACGGGCTTTCTACGAGCAGTACTTC. Amino acids: CASSQTRAFYEQYF.